Sequencing of this TCR beta chain was carried out in a study of blood T cell repertoires in COVID-19 (dated by TCRdb to about 2020). Some background on the complete study: Samples covering the acute and convalescent phases of COVID-19 were provided by collaborators in the United States, Italy and Spain. The material from the prospective study consisted of cDNA or gDNA derived from T cells, B-cell-depleted T cells, or PBMCs. The dataset comprised deeply sampled blood TCRbeta repertoires from subjects exposed to, actively infected with, or recovered from COVID-19. A freely available public database, intended as a resource for researchers studying the immune response to SARS-CoV-2, is where the repertoires were released. The samples were drawn from the first 160 participants of the ongoing ImmuneRACE study and from about 1,200 subjects provided by 6 global collaborators. Nearly every sample came with metadata listing a de-identified subject ID, COVID-19 status, age in years and sex. HLA class I and class II types, where available, came from metadata supplied by the sample provider rather than from assay-based typing.

One collaborating source in Seattle enrolled patients while the patients were actively infected and followed the patients over time throughout the course of disease. Each collaborating institution followed its own protocols to collect whole blood in K2EDTA tubes. For TCRbeta analysis, collaborators shipped samples in one of three forms: frozen whole blood, isolated PBMCs, or DNA extracted from either of those sample types. CDR1 and CDR2 are read off the germline V gene (reference sequence) as LGHDT and YNNKEL. There are 17 amino acids in the CDR3, from cysteine to phenylalanine inclusive. The DNA shown is the 51-base CDR3, in frame from base 1. Trimming removed 1 base from V and 2 bases from J; the gene matches leave 8 bases unexplained. TCRbeta CDR3 regions were amplified from genomic DNA by means of the immunoSEQ Assay, a bias-controlled multiplex PCR. In the source study's methods: The number of nucleated cells in each sample was estimated from the amplification of reference gene primers within the assay. To quantify the absolute abundance of each unique TCRbeta CDR3 rearrangement, sequence reads were collapsed and filtered. For each sample, productive Simpson clonality was calculated by taking the square root of Simpson's diversity index across productive rearrangements. Held by TCRdb, this immuneACCESS table contains in-frame sequences only and omits some clones. Under half of the omission traces to an unresolved V gene where checked; the cause of the rest is unknown. V and J calls and clone size come straight from that table; D and trimming were deduced from the DNA. For this sample the table gives around 28,000 clones, of which 80% to 90% were detected only once. The leading ten clones occupy around 28% of the sample.

Results the study describes overall, beyond this receptor: The amount of clinical and demographic metadata varied by source and participant and was provided uncurated.

Turning to this clone: No antigen is known for it. No clone much larger than this one lies a single base away; base qualities are absent.

Recombination connected TRBV3-1 (or the pseudogene TRBV3-2) to TRBJ1-5, with TRBD1 matching 7 junction bases. Input material: peripheral blood. This TCR derives from an elderly woman with COVID-19, enrolled during active disease. The CDR3: CASSQGGGGVGNQPQHF. At the DNA level, the sequence is TGTGCCAGCAGCCAAGGTGGAGGGGGCGTCGGCAATCAGCCCCAGCATTTT.